This entry lists 8 T cell receptor beta chains sequenced from one sample in a study of cytomegalovirus exposure and HLA in healthy donors. Researchers ran the PCR with 60 Vbeta and 13 Jbeta primers. Profiling relied on immunoSEQ multiplex PCR, and the TCRdb table lists in-frame clones only, not all of them. The repertoire consists of roughly 60,000 clones, with approximately 80% occurring once and the leading ten covering 4.3%. The sample taken for sequencing was PBMCs. The receptors stem from a man aged 25 to 40 in good health and CMV-seronegative.

The V call is TRBV7-9, the J call TRBJ1-1; TRBD1 agrees at 9 bases. J gave up 6 bases and V 5 bases, and 16 bases lay outside the gene matches. This CDR3 is built from 17 residues. Germline V lookup: CDR1 SEHNR, CDR2 FQNEAQ (reference sequence). The CDR3 here is CASSPPFRDRVFAEAFF. CDR3 nucleotides: TGTGCCAGCAGCCCGCCTTTCCGGGACAGGGTGTTCGCTGAAGCTTTCTTT. Supplemented by reference TRBV7-9 and TRBJ1-1, the full variable domain reads DTGVSQNPRHKITKRGQNVTFRCDPISEHNRLYWYRQTLGQGPEFLTYFQNEAQLEKSRLLSDRFSAERPKGSFSTLEIQRTEQGDSAMYLCASSPPFRDRVFAEAFFGQGTRLTVV.

V and J are TRBV19 and TRBJ2-1; 12 positions match TRBD2. This CDR3 has 14 residues. CDR1 is LNHDA, CDR2 SQIVND, per germline (reference sequence). With V trimmed by 4 bases and J by 10 bases, 5 bases remained unmatched. CDR3 sequence (DNA): TGTGCCAGTAGTACAGGACTAGCGGGACTGGAGCAGTTCTTC. Translated, it gives CASSTGLAGLEQFF.

The V call is TRBV7-2, the J call TRBJ1-6, with a tentative D call TRBD1 (5 bases). Trimming cost V 3 bases and J 8 bases, with 14 bases left between them. The length of the CDR3 is 15 residues. Germline V gene sequence: CDR1 SGHTA, CDR2 FQGNSA. As DNA, the CDR3 is TGTGCCAGCAGCTTCGGTCAGGGAAGGTATTCACCCCTCCACTTT. As protein: CASSFGQGRYSPLHF.

This chain joins TRBV11-2 and TRBJ2-5, with 7 bases aligning to TRBD1. Germline lookup yields CDR1 SGHAT and CDR2 FQNNGV. Trimming cost V 5 bases and J 4 bases; bases outside gene matches: 10. The CDR3 runs 15 residues. The CDR3 sequence: CASSTRQGSVETQYF. The CDR3 DNA reads TGTGCCAGCAGCACACGACAGGGTAGCGTAGAGACCCAGTACTTC. Full variable domain (remainder filled in from reference TRBV11-2 and TRBJ2-5): EAGVAQSPRYKIIEKRQSVAFWCNPISGHATLYWYQQILGQGPKLLIQFQNNGVVDDSQLPKDRFSAERLKGVDSTLKIQPAKLEDSAVYLCASSTRQGSVETQYFGPGTRLLVL.

The chain recombines TRBV6-1 with TRBJ2-7; 9 bases align to TRBD1. The ends lost 6 bases at V and 9 bases at J; junction bases unmatched: 12. The V gene's germline CDR1 is MNHNS and CDR2 SASEGT. The CDR3 loop spans 14 amino acids. The CDR3 is CASRTGQGVRGQYF. The CDR3 DNA reads as TGTGCCAGCAGGACGGGACAGGGAGTTAGGGGGCAGTACTTC.

J is TRBJ2-1 and V is TRBV4-2; TRBD2 matches 11 bases. The CDR3 sequence is 18 residues long. CDR1 is LGHNA, CDR2 YNFKEQ, per germline. With 1 base clipped from V and 3 bases from J, the junction kept 8 bases outside the gene matches. The CDR3 nucleotides are TGTGCCAGCAGCCAAGCCGATTCGGGACTAGCGGTCTACAATGAGCAGTTCTTC. Translated, it gives CASSQADSGLAVYNEQFF.

J is TRBJ1-2 and V is TRBV14; tentative D call: TRBD1 (6 bases). The V end was cut by 3 bases, the J end by 4 bases, with 15 bases between. The CDR3 loop spans 15 amino acids. From germline, CDR1 is SGHDN and CDR2 FVKESK. This chain's CDR3 is CASSQRPDSFYGYTF. DNA for the CDR3: TGTGCCAGCAGCCAGAGACCGGACAGCTTCTATGGCTACACCTTC.

V gene TRBV4-3 combines with J gene TRBJ1-1; the match to TRBD1 covers 7 bases. J gave up 3 bases and V 0 bases, and 4 bases lay outside the gene matches. CDR1 and CDR2 (germline): LGHNA, YSLEER. The CDR3 covers 15 residues. The CDR3 loop reads CASSQDRDRYTEAFF. The CDR3 DNA follows: TGCGCCAGCAGCCAAGACCGGGACAGATACACTGAAGCTTTCTTT.